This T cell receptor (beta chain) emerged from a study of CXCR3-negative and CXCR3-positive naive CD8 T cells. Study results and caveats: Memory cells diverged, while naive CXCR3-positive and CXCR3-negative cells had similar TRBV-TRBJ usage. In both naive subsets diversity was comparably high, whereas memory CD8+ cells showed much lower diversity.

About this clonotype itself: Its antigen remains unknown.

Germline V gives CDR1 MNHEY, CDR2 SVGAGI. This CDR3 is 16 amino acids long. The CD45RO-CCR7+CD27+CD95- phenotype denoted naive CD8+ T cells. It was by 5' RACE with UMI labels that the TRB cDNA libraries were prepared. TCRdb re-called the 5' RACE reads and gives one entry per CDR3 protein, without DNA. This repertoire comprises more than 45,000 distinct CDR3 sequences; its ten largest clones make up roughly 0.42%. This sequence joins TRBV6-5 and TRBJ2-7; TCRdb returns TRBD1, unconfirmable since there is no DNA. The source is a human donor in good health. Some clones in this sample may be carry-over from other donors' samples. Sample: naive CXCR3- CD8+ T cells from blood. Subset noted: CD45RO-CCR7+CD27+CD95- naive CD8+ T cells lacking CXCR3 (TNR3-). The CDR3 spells CASSTPGQGASYEQYF.